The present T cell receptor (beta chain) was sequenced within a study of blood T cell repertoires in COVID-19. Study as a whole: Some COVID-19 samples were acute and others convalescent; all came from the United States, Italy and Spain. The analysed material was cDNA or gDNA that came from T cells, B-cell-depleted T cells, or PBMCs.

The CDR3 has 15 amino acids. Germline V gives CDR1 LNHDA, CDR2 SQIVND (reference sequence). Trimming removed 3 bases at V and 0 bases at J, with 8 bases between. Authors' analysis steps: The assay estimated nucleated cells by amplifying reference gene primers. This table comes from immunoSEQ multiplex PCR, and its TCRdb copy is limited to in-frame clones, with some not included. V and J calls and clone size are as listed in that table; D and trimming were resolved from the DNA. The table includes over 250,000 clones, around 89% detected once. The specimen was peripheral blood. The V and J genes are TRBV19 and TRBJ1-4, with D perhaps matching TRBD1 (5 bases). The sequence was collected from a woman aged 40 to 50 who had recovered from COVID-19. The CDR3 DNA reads TGTGCCAGTAGTATCGGGACTTCAACTAATGAAAAACTGTTTTTT. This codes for CASSIGTSTNEKLFF.